This T cell receptor (beta chain) comes out of a study of cytomegalovirus exposure and HLA in healthy donors. This clone appeared a single time. Its target is not known. Regarding the study as a whole: A later analysis found most CMV-associated TCR beta chains apparently HLA-restricted.

The CDR3 is made up of 16 amino acids. Looked up from germline, CDR1 is SGHTA and CDR2 is FQGTGA. V was clipped by 5 bases and J by 8 bases; unmatched bases: 10. Amplification used 60 Vbeta primers and 13 Jbeta primers. Some clones are missing from TCRdb's copy, which holds only in-frame ones; the method was immunoSEQ multiplex PCR. The table records 150,000 to 200,000 clones, about 84% of them present only once. Sequenced: PBMCs. The sequence was collected from a man younger than 35 in good health and CMV-seronegative. The V and J genes are TRBV7-3 and TRBJ2-2, with TRBD2 identical over 11 bases. The CDR3 loop reads CASSVSGRALGGELFF. The DNA of the CDR3 is TGTGCCAGCAGCGTTAGCGGGAGGGCCCTTGGAGGGGAGCTGTTTTTT.